This TCR beta chain is drawn from a study of T cell repertoires in cytomegalovirus infection. On the study more broadly: Public TCR beta signatures were indicative of both CMV infection and a matching HLA type. Study results and caveats: In two of eight donors, the top clonotype was HLA-C-restricted CMV-specific. CMV carriers with the relevant HLA were identified by cumulative public TCR beta family frequency.

This CDR3 region has 15 residues. Trimming pared 7 bases from V and 0 bases from J, leaving 13 bases between. The germline V gene has CDR1 SEHNR and CDR2 FQNEAQ (reference sequence). This clonotype was counted at least ten times. Its antigen remains unidentified. TCRdb ran MiXCR on the reads and lists one entry per CDR3 protein. The data contain nearly 650,000 distinct CDR3 sequences, 20% to 25% of them singletons. This receptor was identified in a human donor in good health (CMV status not recorded). Some clones in this sample may be carry-over from other donors' samples. Sequenced input: CD8+ T cells from PBMCs. The chain links TRBV7-9 to TRBJ2-1, with D uncertain. The CDR3 nucleotides read TGTGCCAGCAACCTTCCTGATAGCTCCTACAATGAGCAGTTCTTC. Its protein product is CASNLPDSSYNEQFF.